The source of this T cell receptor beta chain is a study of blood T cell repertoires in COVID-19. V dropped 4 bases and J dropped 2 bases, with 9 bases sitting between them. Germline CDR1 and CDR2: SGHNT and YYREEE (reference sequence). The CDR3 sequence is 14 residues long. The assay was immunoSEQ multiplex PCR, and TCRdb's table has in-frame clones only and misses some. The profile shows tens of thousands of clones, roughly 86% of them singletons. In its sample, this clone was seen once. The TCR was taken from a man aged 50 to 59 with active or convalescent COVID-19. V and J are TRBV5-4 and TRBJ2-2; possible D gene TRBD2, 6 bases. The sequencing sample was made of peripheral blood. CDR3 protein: CASSPTSNTGELFF. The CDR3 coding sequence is TGTGCCAGCAGCCCAACTAGCAACACCGGGGAGCTGTTTTTT.